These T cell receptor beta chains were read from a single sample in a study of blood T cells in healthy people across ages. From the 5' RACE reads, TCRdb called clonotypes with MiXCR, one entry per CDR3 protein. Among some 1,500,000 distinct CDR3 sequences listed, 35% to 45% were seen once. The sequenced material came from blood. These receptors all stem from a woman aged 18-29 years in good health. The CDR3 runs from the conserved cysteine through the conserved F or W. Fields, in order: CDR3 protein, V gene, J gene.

CDR3 protein: CASSYLLAASTDTQYF
V gene: TRBV6-2/TRBV6-3
J gene: TRBJ2-3

CDR3 protein: CASSARARDRSTHEQYF
V gene: TRBV7-2
J gene: TRBJ2-7

CDR3 protein: CSATRHGRGKNIQYF
V gene: TRBV20-1
J gene: TRBJ2-4

CDR3 protein: CASTLFYEAVELYGYTF
V gene: TRBV28
J gene: TRBJ1-2

CDR3 protein: CSARGEGRSQKTQYF
V gene: TRBV20-1
J gene: TRBJ2-5

CDR3 protein: CASSVDRLANYGYTF
V gene: TRBV9
J gene: TRBJ1-2

CDR3 protein: CAISALQGAFTEAFF
V gene: TRBV10-3
J gene: TRBJ1-1

CDR3 protein: CSVTGAGNQPQHF
V gene: TRBV29-1
J gene: TRBJ1-5

CDR3 protein: CAISEGAGYGYTF
V gene: TRBV10-3
J gene: TRBJ1-2

CDR3 protein: CASNGPGTYNEQFF
V gene: TRBV2
J gene: TRBJ2-1

CDR3 protein: CSARLRLAGGRYEQYF
V gene: TRBV20-1
J gene: NA

CDR3 protein: CASSRRLAGFYEQYF
V gene: TRBV6-2/TRBV6-3
J gene: TRBJ2-7

CDR3 protein: CASSYLGLAGSQETQYF
V gene: TRBV6-6
J gene: TRBJ2-5

CDR3 protein: CASNSEETQYF
V gene: TRBV7-9
J gene: TRBJ2-5